Shown below are 20 T cell receptor beta chains from a single sample sequenced in a study of T cells in Graves' hyperthyroidism and ophthalmopathy (dated by TCRdb to about 2019). Preparation of the library involved multiplex PCR. These reads were obtained on an Illumina HiSeq 2000. The TCR beta CDR3 regions were amplified from RNA transcripts. For the first round of RT-PCR on the TCR CDR3, the HTBI primer set was used together with the Qiagen OneStep RT-PCR kit. Clones were called with MiXCR by TCRdb after fastp trimmed the public reads at Q25, and only in-frame beta chains were retained. Identical CDR3 protein sequences are pooled into one entry, listed with their most common genes and DNA. In this sample the table shows 350,000 to 400,000 distinct CDR3 sequences, 15% of which occur a single time. About 33% of the sample goes to the ten largest clones. The sequencing input was blood. All receptors come from a woman younger than 45 with Graves' hyperthyroidism.

Many counts were recorded for this clonotype. This chain connects TRBV30 to TRBJ2-7; 9 positions agree with TRBD1. Germline CDR1 GTSNPN, CDR2 SVGIG (reference sequence). J lost 1 base, V lost 3 bases, and 4 bases had no gene match. The CDR3 sequence is 14 residues long. The CDR3 DNA is TGTGCCTGGAGAGGACAGGGGATATCCTACGAGCAGTACTTC. Protein product: CAWRGQGISYEQYF.

This clonotype was recorded a few times. Its ends do not fully match the called genes, so a read error is possible. V gene TRBV18 combines with J gene TRBJ2-1, with 11 bases aligning to TRBD1. The CDR3 loop spans 15 amino acids. Germline-derived CDR1 and CDR2 are KGHSH and LQKENI. This CDR3 reads CASTPVGQGGNERFF. CDR3 coding DNA: TGTGCCAGCACCCCGGTGGGACAGGGGGGCAATGAGCGGTTCTTC.

This clonotype occurred many times. The chain couples TRBV30 to TRBJ2-3; no clear D. This CDR3 region has 12 residues. V shed 3 bases and J shed 2 bases, with 6 bases lying between them. Germline CDR1 GTSNPN, CDR2 SVGIG (reference sequence). In DNA form, the CDR3 reads TGTGCCTGGAGCCCTAACACAGATACGCAGTATTTT. Protein sequence: CAWSPNTDTQYF.

The genes are TRBV27 and TRBJ1-1; no reliable D call. CDR3 length equals 13 residues. Trimming shortened V by 3 bases and J by 1 base, and 6 bases separated the two germline ends. The germline gives CDR1 MNHEY, CDR2 SMNVEV (reference sequence). CDR3 sequence (DNA): TGTGCCAGCAGTTTCGTGGGGAACACTGAAGCTTTCTTT. Translating it yields CASSFVGNTEAFF.

The sample holds a few counts of this clonotype. This chain joins TRBV7-2 and TRBJ1-1; a possible D gene is TRBD1 (6 bases). The germline V and J ends were trimmed by 0 bases and 12 bases, with 17 bases remaining between them. This CDR3 comprises 14 residues. The germline V gene encodes CDR1 SGHTA and CDR2 FQGNSA. The CDR3 reads CASSLAAFAGESFF. The CDR3, as DNA: TGTGCCAGCAGCTTAGCGGCATTTGCAGGGGAATCTTTCTTT.

This clonotype was seen a few times. The chain combines TRBV27 with TRBJ1-1; D is unresolved. The CDR3 is 13 amino acids. Germline V gene lookup returns CDR1 MNHEY and CDR2 SMNVEV (reference sequence). The V and J ends lost 3 bases and 1 base respectively, with 6 bases between them. The CDR3 protein is CASSFPGNTEAFF. The CDR3 nucleotides are TGTGCCAGCAGTTTTCCAGGGAACACTGAAGCTTTCTTT.

The chain recombines TRBV28 with TRBJ2-1; D call uncertain. The germline V gene encodes CDR1 MDHEN and CDR2 SYDVKM. The CDR3 consists of 16 residues. V was pared by 6 bases and J by 0 bases, with 15 bases between. This CDR3 is CASSLGLVSSYNEQFF. In DNA form, the CDR3 reads TGTGCCAGCAGCTTGGGGTTAGTGAGCTCCTACAATGAGCAGTTCTTC.

In this sample, this clonotype turned up a few times. CDR3: CSVASLAGETQYF. Written as DNA, the CDR3 is TGCAGCGTCGCCTCCCTGGCAGGGGAGACCCAGTACTTC. The chain has TRBV29-1 and TRBJ2-5, with D possibly matching TRBD1 (5 bases). The CDR3 extends over 13 amino acids. With 6 bases removed from V and 5 bases from J, the gap between germline ends came to 16 bases. The germline gives CDR1 SQVTM, CDR2 ANQGSEA.

This clonotype occurred a few times. Possible read error: a much larger clone is one base away. The CDR3 coding sequence is TGTGCCAGCAGGACTCCCTCAGATACGCAGTATTTT. Its protein is CASRTPSDTQYF. This sequence joins TRBV28 and TRBJ2-3; no reliable D call. The CDR3 sequence is 12 residues long. Deletions cut 6 bases from V and 4 bases from J, with 8 bases between. Germline lookup yields CDR1 MDHEN and CDR2 SYDVKM.

This clonotype was counted a few times. The rearrangement links TRBV6-2 or TRBV6-3 to TRBJ2-1; 10 bases align to TRBD1. V shed 4 bases and J 12 bases; nucleotides not matched to a gene: 3. CDR1 MNHEY and CDR2 SVGEGT come from the germline V gene. The CDR3 is made up of 12 amino acids. CDR3 amino acids: CASSWDRGTQFF. The CDR3 coding sequence is TGTGCCAGCAGTTGGGACAGGGGTACGCAGTTCTTC.

CDR3 protein: CASSSTSGLSREQYF. CDR3 DNA sequence: TGTGCCAGCAGCTCGACTAGCGGGCTTTCTAGAGAGCAGTACTTC. The chain combines TRBV13 with TRBJ2-7; 10 bases line up with TRBD2. This CDR3 comprises 15 residues. Germline trimming cut 4 bases from V and 7 bases from J; bases unmatched to any gene: 10. The germline CDR1 and CDR2 sequences are PRHDT and FYEKMQ (reference sequence).

This clonotype was observed a handful of times. The chain links TRBV5-4 to TRBJ2-3, with D unclear. This CDR3 contains 13 residues. In germline, CDR1 is SGHNT, CDR2 YYREEE (reference sequence). Trimming shortened V by 3 bases and J by 0 bases, and 5 bases separated the two germline ends. The DNA for the CDR3 is TGTGCCAGCAGCTGGGGTAGCACAGATACGCAGTATTTT. This codes for CASSWGSTDTQYF.

In DNA form, the CDR3 reads TGTGCCAGCAGCTCCAGCCAGGGGTACTACGAGCAGTACTTC. Its translation: CASSSSQGYYEQYF. V is TRBV11-1 and J is TRBJ2-7; a weak D match, TRBD1 (6 bases). Between the trimmed V and J ends, which lost 4 bases and 3 bases, there was a span of 13 bases. Germline loops: CDR1 SGHAT, CDR2 FQDESV (reference sequence). This CDR3 contains 14 residues.

The V call is TRBV11-2, the J call TRBJ2-3, with TRBD1 matching over 8 bases. Trimming at V came to 5 bases and at J to 5 bases, leaving 21 bases not matched to a gene. CDR3 size: 19 residues. The germline gives CDR1 SGHAT, CDR2 FQNNGV. CDR3 loop: CASSARPPRTGFGIDTQYF. The CDR3 DNA sequence: TGTGCCAGCAGCGCAAGGCCCCCTAGGACAGGGTTCGGGATAGATACGCAGTATTTT.

This clonotype has at least ten counts. This chain connects TRBV11-2 to TRBJ1-1, with D perhaps TRBD1 (5 bases). The germline V gene encodes CDR1 SGHAT and CDR2 FQNNGV. This CDR3 is 14 amino acids long. The V end was cut by 3 bases, the J end by 4 bases, with 12 bases between. The CDR3 protein is CASSLVRGGTEAFF. CDR3 nucleotides: TGTGCCAGCAGCTTGGTAAGGGGCGGCACTGAAGCTTTCTTT. Combining the CDR3 with reference TRBV11-2 and TRBJ1-1 gives the whole variable domain EAGVAQSPRYKIIEKRQSVAFWCNPISGHATLYWYQQILGQGPKLLIQFQNNGVVDDSQLPKDRFSAERLKGVDSTLKIQPAKLEDSAVYLCASSLVRGGTEAFFGQGTRLTVV.

The chain carries TRBV5-1 and TRBJ1-2; the match to TRBD1 covers 12 bases. CDR1 and CDR2 (germline): SGHRS, YFSETQ. CDR3 length: 14 residues. The junction had 5 bases not matched to a gene; V was cut back by 4 bases and J by 7 bases. CDR3: CASSRGQGAGGYTF. In nucleotides, the CDR3 is TGCGCCAGCAGCAGGGGACAGGGGGCCGGTGGCTACACCTTC.

This clonotype was detected many times. The chain carries TRBV20-1 and TRBJ2-1, with 7 nucleotides matching TRBD1. Germline CDR1 reads DFQATT; CDR2 reads SNEGSKA (reference sequence). Losses at the gene ends were 5 bases for V and 0 bases for J; bases not matched to a gene: 4. CDR3 length: 14 amino acids. The CDR3 loop is CSALDRRSYNEQFF. The DNA of the CDR3 is TGCAGTGCTTTGGACAGGCGCTCCTACAATGAGCAGTTCTTC.

The chain uses TRBV19 and TRBJ2-1; D uncertain. V gave up 3 bases and J gave up 3 bases, with 9 bases separating them. CDR1 and CDR2 (germline): LNHDA, SQIVND (reference sequence). The CDR3 is 14 residues long. The CDR3 nucleotides read TGTGCCAGTAGTATTGGGCTAGTCTACAATGAGCAGTTCTTC. Protein product: CASSIGLVYNEQFF.

The CDR3 DNA reads TGTGCCAGCAGCCCTTACGAGGGGCCGGACCAGCCCCAGCATTTT. This codes for CASSPYEGPDQPQHF. This chain links TRBV7-6 with TRBJ1-5; TRBD1 might be the D (5 bases). The CDR3 is 15 amino acids. Trimming stripped 5 bases from V and 7 bases from J, with 18 bases between. The germline V gene encodes CDR1 SGHVS and CDR2 FNYEAQ.

Turning to this clonotype: A much larger clone is a single base away; this may be a read error. The chain is built from TRBV27 and TRBJ2-7; perhaps TRBD2 as D (6 bases). Germline lookup yields CDR1 MNHEY and CDR2 SMNVEV (reference sequence). CDR3 length: 14 amino acids. DNA of the CDR3: TGTGTCAGCAGTTACCGGGACTGGAACTACGAGCAGTACTTC. This sequence encodes CVSSYRDWNYEQYF.